This T cell receptor beta chain was found in a study of blood T cell repertoires in COVID-19. Whole-study context: Sources were T cells, B-cell-depleted T cells, or PBMCs; the material itself was cDNA or gDNA.

V was cut by 1 base and J by 0 bases, with 10 bases left in between. The CDR3 has 16 residues. The germline V gene has CDR1 SEHNR and CDR2 FQNEAQ (reference sequence). Method: immunoSEQ multiplex PCR; TCRdb's copy keeps in-frame clones and lacks some. Of roughly 90,000 clones in the sample, approximately 88% were seen once. The sequencing sample was made of peripheral blood. The TCR comes from a woman older than 75 with active or convalescent COVID-19. The rearrangement uses TRBV7-9 and TRBJ1-5; D may be TRBD1 (6 bases). CDR3 residues: CASSLVAGVSNQPQHF. The CDR3 coding sequence is TGTGCCAGCAGCTTAGTGGCAGGGGTTAGCAATCAGCCCCAGCATTTT. The full variable domain, its missing parts supplied by reference TRBV7-9 and TRBJ1-5, is DTGVSQNPRHKITKRGQNVTFRCDPISEHNRLYWYRQTLGQGPEFLTYFQNEAQLEKSRLLSDRFSAERPKGSFSTLEIQRTEQGDSAMYLCASSLVAGVSNQPQHFGDGTRLSIL.